The next 16 T cell receptor beta chains were all read from a single sample in a study of cytomegalovirus exposure and HLA in healthy donors. A multiplex PCR was run with 60 Vbeta primers and 13 Jbeta primers. Clones were sequenced by immunoSEQ multiplex PCR, and TCRdb holds only the in-frame ones, with some missing. Of under 150,000 clones in the sample, roughly 69% are singletons; the top ten hold roughly 3%. Sequencing used PBMCs. The receptors originated from a human donor in good health.

This clone was counted only a few times. V gene TRBV27 combines with J gene TRBJ1-4; D is unclear. The germline V gene has CDR1 MNHEY and CDR2 SMNVEV (reference sequence). The CDR3 is 14 residues long. Trimming took 6 bases from V and 0 from J, leaving 8 bases between them. The CDR3 region is CASRHTATNEKLFF. In DNA, the CDR3 is TGTGCCAGCAGACACACCGCAACTAATGAAAAACTGTTTTTT.

The chain uses TRBV6-1 and TRBJ2-7; tentatively, D is TRBD2 (5 bases). The CDR3 length is 15 residues. Germline CDR1 reads MNHNS; CDR2 reads SASEGT. V dropped 6 bases and J dropped 0 bases, with 15 bases sitting between them. The CDR3 DNA reads as TGTGCCAGCAGGGACCGAGCGGACCTCTCCTACGAGCAGTACTTC. It codes for CASRDRADLSYEQYF.

This clone appeared a single time. The CDR3 loop is CASSLARDEQYF. The CDR3 DNA reads TGTGCCAGCAGCTTAGCGCGAGACGAGCAGTACTTC. The rearrangement uses TRBV7-9 and TRBJ2-7; D is unclear. The CDR3 contains 12 residues. Germline CDR1 SEHNR, CDR2 FQNEAQ (reference sequence). The ends were cut back, 0 bases at V and 5 bases at J, with 5 bases in the middle.

V gene TRBV7-2 combines with J gene TRBJ2-5, with TRBD1 identical over 8 bases. The trim removed 5 bases at V and 4 bases at J, leaving 9 bases unmatched. CDR1 SGHTA and CDR2 FQGNSA come from the germline V gene. The CDR3 loop spans 15 amino acids. CDR3 sequence reads: CASSPGQGARETQYF. The DNA for the CDR3 is TGTGCCAGCAGCCCTGGTCAGGGGGCTCGAGAGACCCAGTACTTC.

This sequence joins TRBV9 and TRBJ2-7, with D unresolved. This CDR3 is 15 amino acids long. From germline, CDR1 is SGDLS and CDR2 YYNGEE. V lost 1 base and J 3 bases, leaving 14 bases between the germline ends. CDR3 nucleotides: TGTGCCAGCAGCGTATGGGCCGGAAAAAACTACGAGCAGTACTTC. Protein: CASSVWAGKNYEQYF.

This rearrangement joins TRBV6-5 to TRBJ1-1; no reliable D call. This CDR3 spans 15 amino acids. Trimming cost V 2 bases and J 0 bases, with 10 bases left between them. CDR1 is MNHEY, CDR2 SVGAGI, per germline. This CDR3 reads CASSYGRNLNTEAFF. Written as DNA, the CDR3 is TGTGCCAGCAGTTACGGCCGCAACCTGAACACTGAAGCTTTCTTT.

V and J are TRBV29-1 and TRBJ2-7; D perhaps matches TRBD2 (5 bases). The germline V gene has CDR1 SQVTM and CDR2 ANQGSEA. Trimming stripped 1 base from V and 7 bases from J, with 11 bases between. CDR3 length: 12 residues. Here the CDR3 reads CSVEAPGWEQYF. DNA for the CDR3: TGCAGCGTTGAAGCTCCGGGATGGGAGCAGTACTTC.

There are a few counts of this clone. CDR3: CASKTGMNTEAFF. Here the CDR3 DNA reads TGTGCCAGTAAAACGGGGATGAACACTGAAGCTTTCTTT. The chain couples TRBV19 to TRBJ1-1; D ambiguous. Trimming stripped 7 bases from V and 0 bases from J, with 9 bases between. The CDR3 consists of 13 residues. CDR1 is LNHDA and CDR2 is SQIVND in the germline V gene (reference sequence). The entire variable domain, with the rest obtained from reference TRBV19 and TRBJ1-1, is as follows: DGGITQSPKYLFRKEGQNVTLSCEQNLNHDAMYWYRQDPGQGLRLIYYSQIVNDFQKGDIAEGYSVSREKKESFPLTVTSAQKNPTAFYLCASKTGMNTEAFFGQGTRLTVV.

This rearrangement joins TRBV5-1 to TRBJ2-3, with 7 nucleotides matching TRBD1. The CDR3 runs 14 residues. Germline V gene lookup returns CDR1 SGHRS and CDR2 YFSETQ. The J segment lost 0 bases and the V segment lost 5 bases, leaving 3 bases of the junction unmatched. The CDR3 loop is CASSGGQSTDTQYF. The CDR3 coding sequence is TGCGCCAGCAGTGGGGGACAGAGCACAGATACGCAGTATTTT.

V is TRBV21-1 and J is TRBJ2-7; the table's D call, TRBD1, has no DNA check behind it. TRBV21-1 is given as a pseudogene. This CDR3 contains 16 residues. This CDR3 reads CASSKEGTDRGDEQYF. DNA of the CDR3: TGTGCCAGCAGCAAAGAGGGAACGGACAGGGGTGACGAGCAGTACTTC.

This clone appeared a few times. V and J are TRBV30 and TRBJ1-2; D ambiguous. The CDR3 has 13 residues. Germline V gene lookup returns CDR1 GTSNPN and CDR2 SVGIG (reference sequence). V was pared by 8 bases and J by 7 bases, with 20 bases between. The CDR3 coding sequence is TGTGCCCAGCCCCGCTTTTGGCAGGCTGGCTACACCTTC. Its protein is CAQPRFWQAGYTF.

The chain links TRBV29-1 to TRBJ2-1, with no clear D. CDR1 SQVTM and CDR2 ANQGSEA come from the germline V gene. The CDR3 contains 9 residues. With 6 bases removed from V and 8 bases from J, the gap between germline ends came to 5 bases. In nucleotides, the CDR3 is TGCAGCGTCGGTCATGAGCAGTTCTTC. It translates to CSVGHEQFF.

V and J are TRBV6-1 and TRBJ2-7; possibly TRBD2 for D (5 bases). CDR1 is MNHNS and CDR2 is SASEGT in the germline V gene. The CDR3 extends over 14 amino acids. Trimming removed 0 bases from V and 7 bases from J, with 13 bases in between. The CDR3 DNA sequence: TGTGCCAGCAGTGAAGCTGGGTGGTGGAGGGAGCAGTACTTC. This encodes CASSEAGWWREQYF.

The CDR3 DNA sequence: TGTGCCAAAACGAAGCGCCGGGGGGGGTACTATGGCTACACCTTC. Its translation is CAKTKRRGGYYGYTF. This chain joins TRBV7-2 and TRBJ1-2, with D maybe TRBD1 (5 bases). This CDR3 region has 15 residues. Germline assignment: CDR1 SGHTA and CDR2 FQGNSA. V was pared by 10 bases and J by 3 bases, with 21 bases between.

The chain recombines TRBV30 with TRBJ1-4, with 9 bases matching TRBD1. The V gene end was trimmed by 2 bases and the J gene end by 5 bases; junction bases not matched to a gene: 9. This CDR3 has 16 residues. Germline CDR1 GTSNPN, CDR2 SVGIG (reference sequence). This CDR3 is CAWSQIGDRENEKLFF. The CDR3 region has the DNA TGTGCCTGGAGTCAAATCGGGGACAGGGAGAATGAAAAACTGTTTTTT.

The chain is built from TRBV2 and TRBJ2-7, with 9 bases fitting TRBD2. CDR3 length: 16 residues. V was pared by 6 bases and J by 4 bases, with 13 bases of the junction left unmatched. The germline CDR1 and CDR2 sequences are SNHLY and FYNNEI. In DNA, the CDR3 is TGTGCCAGCAGCGGTGGTAGGACTAGCGTCCTGTACGAGCAGTACTTC. Translating gives CASSGGRTSVLYEQYF.